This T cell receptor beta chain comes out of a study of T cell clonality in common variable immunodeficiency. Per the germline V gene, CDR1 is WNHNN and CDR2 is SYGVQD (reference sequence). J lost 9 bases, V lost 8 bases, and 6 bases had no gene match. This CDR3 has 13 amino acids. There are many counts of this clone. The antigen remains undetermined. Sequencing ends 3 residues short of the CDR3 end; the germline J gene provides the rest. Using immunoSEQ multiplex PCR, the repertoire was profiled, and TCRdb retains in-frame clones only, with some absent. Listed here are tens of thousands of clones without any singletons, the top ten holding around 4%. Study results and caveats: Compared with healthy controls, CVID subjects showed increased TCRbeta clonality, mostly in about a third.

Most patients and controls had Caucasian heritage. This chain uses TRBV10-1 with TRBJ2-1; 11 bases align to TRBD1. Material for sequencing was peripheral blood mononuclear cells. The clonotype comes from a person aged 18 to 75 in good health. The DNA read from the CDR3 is TGCGCCAGCCGCGGACAGGGGGCGTCTGAG. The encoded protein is CASRGQGASE. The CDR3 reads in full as CASRGQGASEQFF.